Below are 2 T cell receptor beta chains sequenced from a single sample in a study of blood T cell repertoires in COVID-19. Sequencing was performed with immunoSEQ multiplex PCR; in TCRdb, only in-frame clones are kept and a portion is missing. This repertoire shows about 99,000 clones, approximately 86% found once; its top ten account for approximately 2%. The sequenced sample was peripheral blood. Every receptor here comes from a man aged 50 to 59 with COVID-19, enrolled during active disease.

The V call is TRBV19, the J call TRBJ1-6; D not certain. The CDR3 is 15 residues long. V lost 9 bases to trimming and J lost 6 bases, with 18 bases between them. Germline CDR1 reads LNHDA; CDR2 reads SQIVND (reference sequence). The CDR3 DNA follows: TGTGCCAGACAAGACCGGGGTTGGCCTAATTCACCCCTCCACTTT. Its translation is CARQDRGWPNSPLHF.

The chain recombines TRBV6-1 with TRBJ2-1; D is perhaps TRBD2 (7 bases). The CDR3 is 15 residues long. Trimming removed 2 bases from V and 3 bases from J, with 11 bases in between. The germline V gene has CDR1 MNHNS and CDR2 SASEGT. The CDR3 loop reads CASSELGGDYNEQFF. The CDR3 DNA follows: TGTGCCAGCAGTGAATTAGGGGGGGACTACAATGAGCAGTTCTTC.